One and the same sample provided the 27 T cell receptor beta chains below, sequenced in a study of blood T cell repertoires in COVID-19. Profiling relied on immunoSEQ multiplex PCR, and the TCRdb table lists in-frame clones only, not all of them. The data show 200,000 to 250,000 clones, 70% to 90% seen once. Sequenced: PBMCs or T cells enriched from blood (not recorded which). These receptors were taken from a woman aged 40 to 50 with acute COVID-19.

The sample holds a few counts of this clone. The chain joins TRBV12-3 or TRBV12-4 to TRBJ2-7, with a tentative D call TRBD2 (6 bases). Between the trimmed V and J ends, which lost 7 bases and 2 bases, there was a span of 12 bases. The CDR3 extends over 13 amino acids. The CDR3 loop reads CASKAAGTYEQYF. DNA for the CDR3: TGTGCCAGCAAGGCGGCGGGAACCTACGAGCAGTACTTC.

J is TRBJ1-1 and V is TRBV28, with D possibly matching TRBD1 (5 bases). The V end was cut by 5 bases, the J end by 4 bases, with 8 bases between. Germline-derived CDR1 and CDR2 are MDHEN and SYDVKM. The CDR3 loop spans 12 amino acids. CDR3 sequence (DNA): TGTGCCAGCAGTCAAACAGGCACTGAAGCTTTCTTT. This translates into CASSQTGTEAFF. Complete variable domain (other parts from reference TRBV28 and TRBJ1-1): DVKVTQSSRYLVKRTGEKVFLECVQDMDHENMFWYRQDPGLGLRLIYFSYDVKMKEKGDIPEGYSVSREKKERFSLILESASTNQTSMYLCASSQTGTEAFFGQGTRLTVV.

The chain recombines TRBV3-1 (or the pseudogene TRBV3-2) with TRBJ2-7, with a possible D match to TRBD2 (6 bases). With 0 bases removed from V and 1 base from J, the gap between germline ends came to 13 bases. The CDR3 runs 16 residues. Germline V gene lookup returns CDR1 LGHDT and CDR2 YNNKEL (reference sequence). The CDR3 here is CASSQDEMRGSYEQYF. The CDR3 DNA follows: TGTGCCAGCAGCCAAGATGAAATGCGGGGTTCCTACGAGCAGTACTTC.

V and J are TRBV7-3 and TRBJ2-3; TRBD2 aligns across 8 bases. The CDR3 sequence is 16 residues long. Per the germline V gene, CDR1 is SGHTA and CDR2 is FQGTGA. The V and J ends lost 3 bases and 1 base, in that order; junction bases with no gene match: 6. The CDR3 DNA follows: TGTGCCAGCAGCTTCCGGGGGGGCTCCGGCACAGATACGCAGTATTTT. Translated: CASSFRGGSGTDTQYF. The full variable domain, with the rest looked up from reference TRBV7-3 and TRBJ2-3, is GAGVSQTPSNKVTEKGKYVELRCDPISGHTALYWYRQSLGQGPEFLIYFQGTGAADDSGLPNDRFFAVRPEGSVSTLKIQRTERGDSAVYLCASSFRGGSGTDTQYFGPGTRLTVL.

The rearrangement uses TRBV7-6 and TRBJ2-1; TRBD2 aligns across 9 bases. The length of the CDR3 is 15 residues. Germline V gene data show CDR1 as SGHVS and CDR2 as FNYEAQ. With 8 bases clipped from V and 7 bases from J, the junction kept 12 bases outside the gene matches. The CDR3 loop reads CASGGLAGGRNEQFF. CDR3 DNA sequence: TGTGCCAGCGGCGGACTTGCGGGAGGGCGGAATGAGCAGTTCTTC.

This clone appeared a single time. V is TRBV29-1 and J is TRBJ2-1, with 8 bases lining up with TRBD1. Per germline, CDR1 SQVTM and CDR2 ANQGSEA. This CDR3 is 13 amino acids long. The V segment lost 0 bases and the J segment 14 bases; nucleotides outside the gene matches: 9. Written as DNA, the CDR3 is TGCAGCGTTGAAGACAGGGGGCGGATTTACGAGTTCTTC. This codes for CSVEDRGRIYEFF.

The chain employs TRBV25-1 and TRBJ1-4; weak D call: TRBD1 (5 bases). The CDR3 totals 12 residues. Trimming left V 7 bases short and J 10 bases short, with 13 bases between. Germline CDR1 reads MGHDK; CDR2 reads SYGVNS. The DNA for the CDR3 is TGTGCCAGCACCCAGGCGGGGGGAAAACTGTTTTTT. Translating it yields CASTQAGGKLFF.

CDR3 sequence: CASSLGSGLSTDTQYF. CDR3 nucleotides: TGTGCCAGCAGCTTAGGCAGCGGGCTTAGCACAGATACGCAGTATTTT. The genes are TRBV11-1 and TRBJ2-3, with TRBD2 as a possible D gene (6 bases). This CDR3 comprises 16 residues. Trimming shortened V by 1 base and J by 0 bases, and 11 bases separated the two germline ends. Germline CDR1 reads SGHAT; CDR2 reads FQDESV (reference sequence).

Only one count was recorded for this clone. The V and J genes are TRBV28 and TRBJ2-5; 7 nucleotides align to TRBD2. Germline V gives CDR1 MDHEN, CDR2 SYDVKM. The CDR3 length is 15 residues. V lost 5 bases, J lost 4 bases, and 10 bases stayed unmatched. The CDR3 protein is CASSRVAGVIETQYF. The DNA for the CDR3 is TGTGCCAGCAGTCGCGTCGCGGGAGTCATAGAGACCCAGTACTTC.

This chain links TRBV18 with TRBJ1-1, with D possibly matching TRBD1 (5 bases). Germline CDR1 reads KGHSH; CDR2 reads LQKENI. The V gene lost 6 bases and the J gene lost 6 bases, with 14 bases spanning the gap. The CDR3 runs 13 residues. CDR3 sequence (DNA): TGTGCCAGCTCGCTCAGGGAATGGGCTGAAGCTTTCTTT. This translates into CASSLREWAEAFF.

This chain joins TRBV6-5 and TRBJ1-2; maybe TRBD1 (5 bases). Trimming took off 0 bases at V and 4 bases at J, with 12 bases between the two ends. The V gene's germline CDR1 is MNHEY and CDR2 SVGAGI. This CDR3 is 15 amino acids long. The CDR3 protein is CASSYSGGGGYGYTF. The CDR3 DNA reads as TGTGCCAGCAGTTACTCGGGGGGAGGAGGCTATGGCTACACCTTC.

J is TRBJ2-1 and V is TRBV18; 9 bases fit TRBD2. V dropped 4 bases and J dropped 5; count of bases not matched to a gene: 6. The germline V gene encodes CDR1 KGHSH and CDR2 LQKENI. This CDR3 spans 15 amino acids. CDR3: CASSRAGGPNNEQFF. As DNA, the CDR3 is TGTGCCAGCTCACGAGCGGGAGGACCGAACAATGAGCAGTTCTTC.

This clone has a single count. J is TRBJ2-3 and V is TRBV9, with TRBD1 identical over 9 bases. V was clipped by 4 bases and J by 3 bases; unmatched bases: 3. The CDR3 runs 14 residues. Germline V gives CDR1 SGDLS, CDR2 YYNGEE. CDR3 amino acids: CASSPGQGTDTQYF. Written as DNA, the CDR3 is TGTGCCAGCAGCCCCGGACAGGGGACAGATACGCAGTATTTT.

The CDR3 nucleotides read TGTGCCAGTAGCGAAGGGACAGGGGGCGCAAAGAGGTCACCCCTCCACTTT. Residues: CASSEGTGGAKRSPLHF. This chain links TRBV19 with TRBJ1-6, with 12 nucleotides matching TRBD1. Germline assignment: CDR1 LNHDA and CDR2 SQIVND (reference sequence). This CDR3 has 17 residues. The trim removed 6 bases at V and 10 bases at J, leaving 13 bases unmatched.

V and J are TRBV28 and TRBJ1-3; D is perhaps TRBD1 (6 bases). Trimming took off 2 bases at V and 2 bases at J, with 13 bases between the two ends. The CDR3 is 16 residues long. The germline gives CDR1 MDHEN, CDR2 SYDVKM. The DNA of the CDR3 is TGTGCCAGCAGTTTACGCACAGGGTTTGCTGGAAACACCATATATTTT. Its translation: CASSLRTGFAGNTIYF.

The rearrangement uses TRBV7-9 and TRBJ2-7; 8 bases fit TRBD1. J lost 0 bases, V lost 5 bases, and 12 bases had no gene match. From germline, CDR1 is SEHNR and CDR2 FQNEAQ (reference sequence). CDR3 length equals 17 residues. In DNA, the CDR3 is TGTGCCAGCAGCCCAAGGCGGACAGGGCTACTCTCCTACGAGCAGTACTTC. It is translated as CASSPRRTGLLSYEQYF.

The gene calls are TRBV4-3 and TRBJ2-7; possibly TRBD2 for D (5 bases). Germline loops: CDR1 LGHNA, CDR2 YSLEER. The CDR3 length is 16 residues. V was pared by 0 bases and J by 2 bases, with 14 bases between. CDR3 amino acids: CASSQDYGNFPYEQYF. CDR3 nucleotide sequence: TGCGCCAGCAGCCAAGACTACGGGAACTTCCCCTACGAGCAGTACTTC.

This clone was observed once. DNA for the CDR3: TGTGCCAGCAGCCCTGGGACAGGAGCTCATCAGCCCCAGCATTTT. Its translation is CASSPGTGAHQPQHF. V gene TRBV28 combines with J gene TRBJ1-5, with 8 bases matching TRBD1. The CDR3 spans 15 residues. Losses at the gene ends were 6 bases for V and 5 bases for J; bases not matched to a gene: 9. In germline, CDR1 is MDHEN, CDR2 SYDVKM.

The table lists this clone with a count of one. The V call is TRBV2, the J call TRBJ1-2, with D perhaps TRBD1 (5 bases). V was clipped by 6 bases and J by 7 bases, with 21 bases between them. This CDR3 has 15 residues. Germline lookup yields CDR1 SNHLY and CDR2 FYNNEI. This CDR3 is CASRLSEAGGPGYTF. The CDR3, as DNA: TGTGCCAGCAGACTCTCTGAGGCCGGGGGACCTGGCTACACCTTC.

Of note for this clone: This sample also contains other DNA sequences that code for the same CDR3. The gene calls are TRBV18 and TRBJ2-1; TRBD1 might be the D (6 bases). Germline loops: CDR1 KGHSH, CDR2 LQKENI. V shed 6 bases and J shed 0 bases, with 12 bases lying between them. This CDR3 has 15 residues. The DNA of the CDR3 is TGTGCCAGCTCCCCCGACAGGAGCTCCTACAATGAGCAGTTCTTC. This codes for CASSPDRSSYNEQFF.

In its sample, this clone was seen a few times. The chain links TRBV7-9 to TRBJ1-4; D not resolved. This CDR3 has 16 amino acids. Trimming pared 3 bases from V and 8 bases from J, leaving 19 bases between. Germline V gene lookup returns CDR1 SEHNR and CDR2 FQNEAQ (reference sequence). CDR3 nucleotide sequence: TGTGCCAGCAGCTTTGCGGGAAGCCAAGGTAGCGAAAAACTGTTTTTT. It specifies CASSFAGSQGSEKLFF.

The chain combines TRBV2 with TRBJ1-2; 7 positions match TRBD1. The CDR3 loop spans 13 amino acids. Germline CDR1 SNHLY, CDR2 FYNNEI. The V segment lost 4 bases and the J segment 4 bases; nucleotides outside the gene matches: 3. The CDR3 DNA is TGTGCCAGCAGTGCAGGGACAGCCTATGGCTACACCTTC. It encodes CASSAGTAYGYTF.

CDR3 loop: CASSLTGTGTYEQYF. DNA for the CDR3: TGTGCCAGCAGTTTAACCGGGACAGGTACCTACGAGCAGTACTTC. J is TRBJ2-7 and V is TRBV28; the match to TRBD1 covers 8 bases. This CDR3 comprises 15 residues. V lost 2 bases and J lost 2; bases outside the gene matches: 5. Germline V gene sequence: CDR1 MDHEN, CDR2 SYDVKM.

Here the CDR3 DNA reads TGCGCCAGCAGCCTAGACCTCGCCGGCCAGCGAGGAAACACCATATATTTT. Translating gives CASSLDLAGQRGNTIYF. V is TRBV5-1 and J is TRBJ1-3, with D unresolved. CDR1 and CDR2 from the germline V gene are SGHRS and YFSETQ. The V end lost 4 bases, the J end lost 4 bases, and 21 bases lay between the germline ends. CDR3 length: 17 residues.

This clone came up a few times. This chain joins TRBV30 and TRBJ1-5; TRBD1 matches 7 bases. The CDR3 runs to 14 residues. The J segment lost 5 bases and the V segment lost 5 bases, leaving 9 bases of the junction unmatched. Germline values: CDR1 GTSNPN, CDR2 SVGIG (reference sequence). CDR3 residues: CAWSGGFAYQPQHF. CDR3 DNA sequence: TGTGCCTGGTCAGGGGGGTTTGCTTATCAGCCCCAGCATTTT.

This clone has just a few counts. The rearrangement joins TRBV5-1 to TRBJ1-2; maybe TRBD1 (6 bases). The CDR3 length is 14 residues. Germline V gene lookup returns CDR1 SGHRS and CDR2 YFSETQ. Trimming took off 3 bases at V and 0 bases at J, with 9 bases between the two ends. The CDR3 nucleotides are TGCGCCAGCAGCTCTGGACAGCCTAACTATGGCTACACCTTC. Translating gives CASSSGQPNYGYTF.

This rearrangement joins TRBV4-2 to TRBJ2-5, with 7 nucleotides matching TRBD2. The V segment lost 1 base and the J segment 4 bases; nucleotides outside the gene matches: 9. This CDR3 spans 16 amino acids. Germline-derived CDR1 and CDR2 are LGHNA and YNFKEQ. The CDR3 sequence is CASSQGEGRGGETQYF. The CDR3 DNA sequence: TGTGCCAGCAGCCAAGGGGAGGGGAGGGGCGGAGAGACCCAGTACTTC.